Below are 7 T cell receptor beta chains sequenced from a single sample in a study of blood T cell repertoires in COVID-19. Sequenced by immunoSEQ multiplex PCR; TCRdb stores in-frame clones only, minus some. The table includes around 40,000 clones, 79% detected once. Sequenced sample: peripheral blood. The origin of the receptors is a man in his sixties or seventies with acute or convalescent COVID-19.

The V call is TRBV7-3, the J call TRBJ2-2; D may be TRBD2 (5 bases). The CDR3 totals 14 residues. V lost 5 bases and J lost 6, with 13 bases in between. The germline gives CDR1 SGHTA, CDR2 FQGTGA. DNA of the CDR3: TGTGCCAGCAGCATTCCTGGAGGTCCCGGGGAGCTGTTTTTT. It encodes CASSIPGGPGELFF. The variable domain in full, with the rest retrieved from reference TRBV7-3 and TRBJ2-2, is GAGVSQTPSNKVTEKGKYVELRCDPISGHTALYWYRQSLGQGPEFLIYFQGTGAADDSGLPNDRFFAVRPEGSVSTLKIQRTERGDSAVYLCASSIPGGPGELFFGEGSRLTVL.

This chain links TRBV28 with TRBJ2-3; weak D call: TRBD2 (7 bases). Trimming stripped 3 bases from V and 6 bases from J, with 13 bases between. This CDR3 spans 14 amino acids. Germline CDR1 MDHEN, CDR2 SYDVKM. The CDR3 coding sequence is TGTGCCAGCAGTTTCTCGGGGGGCGCGGATACGCAGTATTTT. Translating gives CASSFSGGADTQYF.

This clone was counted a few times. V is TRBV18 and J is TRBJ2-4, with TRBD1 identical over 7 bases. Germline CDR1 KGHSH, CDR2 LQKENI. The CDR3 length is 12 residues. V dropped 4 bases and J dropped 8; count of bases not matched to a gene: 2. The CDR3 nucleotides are TGTGCCAGCTCACTCCAGGGGGACATTCAGTACTTC. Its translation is CASSLQGDIQYF.

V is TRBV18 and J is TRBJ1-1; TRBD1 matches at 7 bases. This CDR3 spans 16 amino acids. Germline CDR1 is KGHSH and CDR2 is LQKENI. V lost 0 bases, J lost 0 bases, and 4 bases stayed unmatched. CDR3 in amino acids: CASSPPGQMMNTEAFF. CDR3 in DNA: TGTGCCAGCTCACCACCGGGACAGATGATGAACACTGAAGCTTTCTTT.

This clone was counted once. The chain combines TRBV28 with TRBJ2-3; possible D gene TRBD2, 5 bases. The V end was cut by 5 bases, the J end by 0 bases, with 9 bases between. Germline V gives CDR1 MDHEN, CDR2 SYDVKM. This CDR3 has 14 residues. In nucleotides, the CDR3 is TGTGCCAGCAGTACAAGCGGAAGCACAGATACGCAGTATTTT. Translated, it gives CASSTSGSTDTQYF.

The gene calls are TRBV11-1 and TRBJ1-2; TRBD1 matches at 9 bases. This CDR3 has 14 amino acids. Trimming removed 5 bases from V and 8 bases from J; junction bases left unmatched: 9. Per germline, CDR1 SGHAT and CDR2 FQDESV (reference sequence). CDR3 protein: CASSPEQGAGGYTF. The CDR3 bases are TGTGCCAGCAGCCCGGAACAGGGGGCAGGCGGCTACACCTTC. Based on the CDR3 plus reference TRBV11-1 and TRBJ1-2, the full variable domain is EAEVAQSPRYKITEKSQAVAFWCDPISGHATLYWYRQILGQGPELLVQFQDESVVDDSQLPKDRFSAERLKGVDSTLKIQPAELGDSAMYLCASSPEQGAGGYTFGSGTRLTVV.

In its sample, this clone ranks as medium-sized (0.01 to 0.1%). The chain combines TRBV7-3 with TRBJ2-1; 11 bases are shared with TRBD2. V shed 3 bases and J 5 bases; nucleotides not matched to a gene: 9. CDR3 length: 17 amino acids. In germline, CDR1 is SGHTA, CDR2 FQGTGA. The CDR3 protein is CASSFSPASGRNNEQFF. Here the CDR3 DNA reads TGTGCCAGCAGCTTCTCCCCGGCTAGCGGGAGGAACAATGAGCAGTTCTTC.